What follows are 4 T cell receptor beta chains derived from one specimen sequenced in a study of molecular identifiers for immune sequencing clone quantification. MiXCR, applied by TCRdb to the PCR reads, yields one record per CDR3 protein. The sample holds about 320,000 distinct CDR3 sequences, about 23% seen once. Input material: naive CD8+ T cells from blood, with Jurkat cell RNA spiked in. Indicated subset: FACS-sorted CD8+CD4-CCR7+CD45RA+ naive T cells. Receptors originate from a human donor in good health. Some libraries in this study had Jurkat cell RNA spiked in.

This clonotype has a handful of counts. V gene TRBV20-1 combines with J gene TRBJ2-1; D is ambiguous. The CDR3 loop spans 11 amino acids. Germline CDR1 DFQATT, CDR2 SNEGSKA (reference sequence). Deletions cut 6 bases from V and 6 bases from J, with 9 bases between. CDR3 coding DNA: TGCAGTGCGCTGAGAGGCAATGAGCAGTTCTTC. Amino acid sequence: CSALRGNEQFF.

On this clonotype: This could be a read error, since a much larger clone is one nucleotide away. The chain employs TRBV11-2 and TRBJ2-7; weak D call: TRBD1 (6 bases). The ends were cut back, 1 base at V and 2 bases at J, with 9 bases in the middle. Per germline, CDR1 SGHAT and CDR2 FQNNGV. This CDR3 spans 14 amino acids. The CDR3 here is CASSLVGTTYEQYF. As DNA, the CDR3 is TGTGCCAGCAGCTTAGTCGGGACAACCTACGAGCAGTACTTC.

On this clonotype itself: Just one base apart from a much larger clone, this may be a read error. This chain links TRBV6-5 with TRBJ2-2; D not resolved. This CDR3 has 14 residues. Germline loops: CDR1 MNHEY, CDR2 SVGAGI. CDR3 in amino acids: CASGYNLNTGELFF. Written as DNA, the CDR3 is TGTGCCAGCGGTTACAACCTGAACACCGGGGAGCTGTTTTTT.

The chain links TRBV28 to TRBJ2-7; no definite D call. The germline CDR1 and CDR2 sequences are MDHEN and SYDVKM. The length of the CDR3 is 15 residues. The germline V and J ends were trimmed by 8 bases and 3 bases, with 20 bases remaining between them. The CDR3 loop reads CASLGLMGPVYEQYF. CDR3 coding DNA: TGTGCCAGCCTAGGTTTGATGGGCCCCGTCTACGAGCAGTACTTC.